This TCR beta chain was identified during a study of Ad26.COV2.S vaccination and SARS-CoV-2 variants. Study-level points and caveats: While placebo recipients had lower spike-specific TCR breadth, vaccine recipients had more. Quantification of TCR breadth and depth may have yielded underestimates of total T cell responses.

The table came from immunoSEQ multiplex PCR; TCRdb's copy has only in-frame clones and leaves some out. The sample includes around 100,000 clones, 60% to 85% of them seen just once. V was pared by 3 bases and J by 4 bases, with 9 bases between. The CDR3 contains 13 residues. The germline gives CDR1 MDHEN, CDR2 SYDVKM. Concerning this clone itself: Antigen unknown.

V usage is TRBV28 and J usage is TRBJ1-2; D might be TRBD1 (6 bases). Source: peripheral blood, taken after recovery from COVID-19. The receptor was derived from a human donor who had recovered from COVID-19. The CDR3 loop is CASSFGGAYGYTF. CDR3 coding DNA: TGTGCCAGCAGTTTCGGGGGGGCCTATGGCTACACCTTC.